This is a list of T cell receptor beta chains from one sample in a study of blood T cell repertoires in COVID-19. Sequencing was performed with immunoSEQ multiplex PCR; in TCRdb, only in-frame clones are kept and a portion is missing. The profile covers about 210,000 clones, with about 85% appearing a single time and under 2% taken by the ten largest. Material: peripheral blood. The receptors were gathered from a man between 65 and 79 years old with acute or convalescent COVID-19. Each CDR3 is given with its conserved first and last residue. D genes are given only for firm matches. Only part of the rows carry a size: once, few, many, or a class if the clone is expanded.

j_gene: TRBJ2-1
d_gene: .
v_gene: TRBV27
abundance: few
CDR3aa: CASSPRDILDNEQFF
CDR3nt: TGTGCCAGCAGTCCCCGGGACATTCTAGACAATGAGCAGTTCTTC

j_gene: TRBJ1-2
d_gene: .
v_gene: TRBV19
abundance: .
CDR3aa: CASTGLWDYGYTF
CDR3nt: TGTGCCAGTACAGGGTTGTGGGACTATGGCTACACCTTC

j_gene: TRBJ2-5
d_gene: TRBD1
v_gene: TRBV7-2
abundance: .
CDR3aa: CASSLTRDRGKTQYF
CDR3nt: TGTGCCAGCAGCCTAACCCGGGACAGGGGTAAGACCCAGTACTTC

j_gene: TRBJ1-1
d_gene: .
v_gene: TRBV7-3
abundance: .
CDR3aa: CASSLTGSVAEAFF
CDR3nt: TGTGCCAGCAGCTTAACCGGGAGCGTCGCTGAAGCTTTCTTT

j_gene: TRBJ2-3
d_gene: TRBD2
v_gene: TRBV5-4
abundance: .
CDR3aa: CASSSETSGTDTQYF
CDR3nt: TGTGCCAGCAGCTCCGAGACTAGCGGGACAGATACGCAGTATTTT

j_gene: TRBJ2-1
d_gene: .
v_gene: TRBV6-5
abundance: .
CDR3aa: CASSYSPAAYAYEQFF
CDR3nt: TGTGCCAGCAGTTACTCCCCAGCGGCCTACGCCTATGAGCAGTTCTTC

j_gene: TRBJ2-1
d_gene: TRBD2
v_gene: TRBV7-9
abundance: .
CDR3aa: CASSLAGGGYEQFF
CDR3nt: TGTGCCAGCAGCTTAGCTGGCGGGGGGTATGAGCAGTTCTTC

j_gene: TRBJ2-5
d_gene: TRBD2
v_gene: TRBV7-9
abundance: .
CDR3aa: CASSAGDSQYF
CDR3nt: TGTGCCAGCAGCGCGGGAGATTCCCAGTACTTC

j_gene: TRBJ2-7
d_gene: TRBD2
v_gene: TRBV10-1
abundance: few
CDR3aa: CASIWTSGLYEQYF
CDR3nt: TGCGCCAGCATCTGGACTAGCGGGCTTTACGAGCAGTACTTC

j_gene: TRBJ2-5
d_gene: .
v_gene: TRBV5-1
abundance: .
CDR3aa: CASSLAPGSQETQYF
CDR3nt: TGCGCCAGCAGCTTGGCCCCAGGGTCTCAAGAGACCCAGTACTTC

j_gene: TRBJ2-1
d_gene: .
v_gene: TRBV28
abundance: .
CDR3aa: CASRQGSGNEQFF
CDR3nt: TGTGCCAGTCGGCAGGGTTCTGGCAATGAGCAGTTCTTC

j_gene: TRBJ2-1
d_gene: TRBD1
v_gene: TRBV7-9
abundance: .
CDR3aa: CASKQGVHHGSYNEQFF
CDR3nt: TGTGCCAGCAAGCAGGGGGTACATCACGGCTCCTACAATGAGCAGTTCTTC

j_gene: TRBJ2-3
d_gene: TRBD2
v_gene: TRBV6-6
abundance: .
CDR3aa: CASSSQGLAGGTQYF
CDR3nt: TGTGCCAGCAGTTCCCAGGGACTAGCGGGAGGTACGCAGTATTTT

j_gene: TRBJ1-2
d_gene: TRBD1
v_gene: TRBV12-3/TRBV12-4
abundance: .
CDR3aa: CASSRDSFTGYTF
CDR3nt: TGTGCCAGCAGTAGGGACAGCTTCACTGGCTACACCTTC

j_gene: TRBJ2-3
d_gene: TRBD1
v_gene: TRBV9
abundance: .
CDR3aa: CASSADRGKDTQYF
CDR3nt: TGTGCCAGCAGCGCGGACAGGGGGAAAGATACGCAGTATTTT

j_gene: TRBJ1-2
d_gene: .
v_gene: TRBV6-5
abundance: .
CDR3aa: CASSYDTDSNYGYTF
CDR3nt: TGTGCCAGCAGTTACGACACAGACAGTAACTATGGCTACACCTTC

j_gene: TRBJ1-2
d_gene: .
v_gene: TRBV5-4
abundance: .
CDR3aa: CASSLDRVGYGYTF
CDR3nt: TGTGCCAGCAGCTTGGACAGGGTGGGCTATGGCTACACCTTC

j_gene: TRBJ2-7
d_gene: TRBD2
v_gene: TRBV2
abundance: .
CDR3aa: CASRRGLAGNNQYF
CDR3nt: TGTGCCAGCAGGCGAGGACTAGCGGGAAACAATCAGTACTTC

j_gene: TRBJ2-7
d_gene: .
v_gene: TRBV11-2
abundance: .
CDR3aa: CASSFQTSYYYEQYF
CDR3nt: TGTGCCAGCAGCTTCCAGACAAGTTATTACTACGAGCAGTACTTC

j_gene: TRBJ1-1
d_gene: .
v_gene: TRBV10-3
abundance: .
CDR3aa: CAIRESQQGEAFF
CDR3nt: TGTGCCATCAGGGAGTCCCAACAGGGAGAAGCTTTCTTT

j_gene: TRBJ1-6
d_gene: .
v_gene: TRBV10-2
abundance: .
CDR3aa: CASSDLRQQNSPLHF
CDR3nt: TGCGCCAGCAGTGATCTGAGACAGCAAAATTCACCCCTCCACTTT

j_gene: TRBJ2-7
d_gene: TRBD1
v_gene: TRBV7-9
abundance: few
CDR3aa: CASSLGGTGDREQYF
CDR3nt: TGTGCCAGCAGCTTAGGAGGGACAGGGGATCGGGAGCAGTACTTC

j_gene: TRBJ2-2
d_gene: .
v_gene: TRBV2
abundance: few
CDR3aa: CASSKGDTNTGELFF
CDR3nt: TGTGCCAGCAGTAAAGGGGACACCAACACCGGGGAGCTGTTTTTT

j_gene: TRBJ2-7
d_gene: .
v_gene: TRBV5-1
abundance: .
CDR3aa: CASSSNSEHEQYF
CDR3nt: TGCGCCAGCAGCTCGAATTCCGAGCACGAGCAGTACTTC

j_gene: TRBJ2-5
d_gene: .
v_gene: TRBV7-3
abundance: .
CDR3aa: CASSPQWTGRETQYF
CDR3nt: TGTGCCAGCAGCCCCCAATGGACTGGTCGGGAGACCCAGTACTTC

j_gene: TRBJ2-3
d_gene: TRBD1
v_gene: TRBV7-2
abundance: .
CDR3aa: CASRSTGIHTDTQYF
CDR3nt: TGTGCCAGCAGGTCGACAGGGATCCACACAGATACGCAGTATTTT

j_gene: TRBJ2-1
d_gene: TRBD1
v_gene: TRBV5-1
abundance: .
CDR3aa: CASSPKPGQGDYEQFF
CDR3nt: TGCGCCAGCAGCCCCAAGCCTGGACAGGGGGACTATGAGCAGTTCTTC

j_gene: TRBJ1-5
d_gene: .
v_gene: TRBV28
abundance: .
CDR3aa: CASVEGHRIGPQHF
CDR3nt: TGTGCCAGCGTCGAGGGACACCGGATCGGGCCCCAGCATTTT

j_gene: TRBJ1-1
d_gene: TRBD1
v_gene: TRBV2
abundance: .
CDR3aa: CASRQGATEAFF
CDR3nt: TGTGCCAGCAGGCAGGGGGCCACTGAAGCTTTCTTT